This T cell receptor (beta chain) derives from a study of graft-versus-host responses after intestinal transplantation. The overall study: Recipients underwent multivisceral, liver-intestinal, or isolated intestinal transplants.

TCRdb keeps only in-frame clones here, not all; method: immunoSEQ multiplex PCR. Of roughly 100,000 clones in the sample, more than 85% were seen once. J was trimmed by 4 bases and V by 4 bases; bases with no gene match: 6. CDR1 and CDR2 from the germline V gene are MGHRA and YSYEKL. The CDR3 sequence is 16 residues long. Of note for this clone: Its antigen remains unidentified.

The sample in question was unstimulated CD4+ T cells sorted from spleen or lymph node cells, obtained before intestinal transplant. The chain joins TRBV4-1 to TRBJ2-1; 11 bases match TRBD2. This TCR was sampled from a human donor who received an intestinal transplant. This CDR3 is CASSPPLAGGYNEQFF. The CDR3 DNA follows: TGCGCCAGCAGCCCCCCCCTAGCGGGAGGTTACAATGAGCAGTTCTTC.